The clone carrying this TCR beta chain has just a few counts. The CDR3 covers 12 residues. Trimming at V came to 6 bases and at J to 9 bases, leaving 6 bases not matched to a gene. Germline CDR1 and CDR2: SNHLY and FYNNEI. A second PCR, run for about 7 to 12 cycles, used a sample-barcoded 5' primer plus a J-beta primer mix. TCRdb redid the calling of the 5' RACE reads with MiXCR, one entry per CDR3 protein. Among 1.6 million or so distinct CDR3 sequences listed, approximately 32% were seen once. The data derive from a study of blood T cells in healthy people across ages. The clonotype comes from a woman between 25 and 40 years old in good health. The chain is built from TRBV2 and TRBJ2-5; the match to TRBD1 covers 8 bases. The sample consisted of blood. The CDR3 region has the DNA TGTGCCAGCAGGGCCGGACAGGGTTCCCAGTACTTC. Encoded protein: CASRAGQGSQYF.